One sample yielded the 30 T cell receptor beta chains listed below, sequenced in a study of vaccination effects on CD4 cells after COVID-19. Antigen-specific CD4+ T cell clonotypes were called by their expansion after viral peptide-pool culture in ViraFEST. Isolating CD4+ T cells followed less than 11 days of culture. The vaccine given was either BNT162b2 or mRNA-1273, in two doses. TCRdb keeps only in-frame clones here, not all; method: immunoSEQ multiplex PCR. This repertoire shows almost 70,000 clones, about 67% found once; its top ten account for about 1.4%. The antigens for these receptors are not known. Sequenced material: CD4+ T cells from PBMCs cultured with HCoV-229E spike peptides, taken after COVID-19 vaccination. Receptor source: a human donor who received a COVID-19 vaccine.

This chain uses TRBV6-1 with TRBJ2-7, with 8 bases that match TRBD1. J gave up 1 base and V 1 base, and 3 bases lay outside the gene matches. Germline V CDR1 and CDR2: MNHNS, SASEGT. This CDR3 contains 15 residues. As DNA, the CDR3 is TGTGCCAGCAGTGAAGGGGGGACAGGATCCTACGAGCAGTACGTC. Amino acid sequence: CASSEGGTGSYEQYV.

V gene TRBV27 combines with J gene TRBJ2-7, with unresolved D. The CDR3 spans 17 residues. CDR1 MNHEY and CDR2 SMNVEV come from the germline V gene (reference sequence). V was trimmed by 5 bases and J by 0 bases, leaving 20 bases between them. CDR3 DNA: TGTGCCAGCAGTCCCAATTTGCGTAAGGGTCCCTCCTACGAGCAGTACGTC. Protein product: CASSPNLRKGPSYEQYV.

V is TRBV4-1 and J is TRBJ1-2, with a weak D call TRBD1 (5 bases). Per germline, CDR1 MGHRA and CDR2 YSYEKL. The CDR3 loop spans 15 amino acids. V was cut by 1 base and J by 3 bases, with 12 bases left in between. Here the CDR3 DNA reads TGCGCCAGCAGCCAAGCTGGTGACAGATACTATGGCTACACCTTC. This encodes CASSQAGDRYYGYTF.

CDR3 sequence reads: CAWSRRDLGEKLFF. The DNA of the CDR3 is TGTGCCTGGAGTAGAAGGGACTTAGGGGAAAAACTGTTTTTT. The rearrangement joins TRBV30 to TRBJ1-4, with D tentatively TRBD1 (5 bases). Between the trimmed V and J ends, which lost 2 bases and 8 bases, there was a span of 15 bases. The CDR3 has 14 residues. The germline V gene has CDR1 GTSNPN and CDR2 SVGIG (reference sequence).

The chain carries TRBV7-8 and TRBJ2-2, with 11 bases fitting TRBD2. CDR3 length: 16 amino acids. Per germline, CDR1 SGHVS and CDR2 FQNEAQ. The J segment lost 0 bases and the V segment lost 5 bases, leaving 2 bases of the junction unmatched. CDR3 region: CASSRLAGSNTGELFF. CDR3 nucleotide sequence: TGTGCCAGCAGCCGACTAGCGGGGTCGAACACCGGGGAGCTGTTTTTT.

CDR3 DNA: TGCGCCAGCGGATATACCTTCGAAGACTCTGGAAACACCATATATTTT. Translation gives CASGYTFEDSGNTIYF. This chain links TRBV10-2 with TRBJ1-3; D is unresolved. Trimming shortened V by 8 bases and J by 0 bases, and 17 bases separated the two germline ends. Germline V CDR1 and CDR2: WSHSY, SAAADI. The CDR3 has 16 amino acids.

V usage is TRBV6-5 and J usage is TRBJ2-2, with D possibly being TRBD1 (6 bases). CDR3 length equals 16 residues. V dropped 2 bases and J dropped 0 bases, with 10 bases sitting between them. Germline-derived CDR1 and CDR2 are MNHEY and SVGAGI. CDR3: CASSYAAGANTGELFF. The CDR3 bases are TGTGCCAGCAGTTACGCGGCAGGGGCGAACACCGGGGAGCTGTTTTTT.

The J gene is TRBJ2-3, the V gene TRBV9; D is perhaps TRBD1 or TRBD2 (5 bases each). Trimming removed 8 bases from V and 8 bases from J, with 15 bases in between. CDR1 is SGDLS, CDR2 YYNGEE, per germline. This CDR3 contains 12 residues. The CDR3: CASRDPVGTQYF. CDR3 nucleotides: TGTGCCAGTAGGGACCCAGTGGGTACGCAGTATTTT.

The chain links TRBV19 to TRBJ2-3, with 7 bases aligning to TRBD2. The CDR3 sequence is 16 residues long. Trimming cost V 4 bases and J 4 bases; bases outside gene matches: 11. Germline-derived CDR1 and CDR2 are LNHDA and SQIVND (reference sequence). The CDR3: CASSRVPAGNPDTQYF. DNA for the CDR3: TGTGCCAGTAGTAGGGTGCCAGCGGGGAACCCAGATACGCAGTATTTT.

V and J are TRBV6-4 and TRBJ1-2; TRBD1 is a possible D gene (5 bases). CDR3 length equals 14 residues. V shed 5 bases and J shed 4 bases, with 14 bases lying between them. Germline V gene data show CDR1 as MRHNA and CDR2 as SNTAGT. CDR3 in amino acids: CASSPGMGSYGYTF. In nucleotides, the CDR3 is TGTGCCAGCAGTCCAGGGATGGGGAGCTATGGCTACACCTTC.

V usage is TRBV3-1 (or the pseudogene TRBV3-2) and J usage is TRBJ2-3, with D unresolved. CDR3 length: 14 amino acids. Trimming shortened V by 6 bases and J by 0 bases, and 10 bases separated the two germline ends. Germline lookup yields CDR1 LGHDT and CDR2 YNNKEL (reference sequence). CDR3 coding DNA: TGTGCCAGCAGTTCTATGGGTAGCACAGATACGCAGTATTTT. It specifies CASSSMGSTDTQYF.

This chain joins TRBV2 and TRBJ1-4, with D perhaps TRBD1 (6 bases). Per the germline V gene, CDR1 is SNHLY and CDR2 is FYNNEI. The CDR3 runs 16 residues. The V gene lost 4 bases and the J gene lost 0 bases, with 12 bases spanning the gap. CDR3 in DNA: TGTGCCAGCAGTGCACAGGGAGTGTCAACTAATGAAAAACTGTTTTTT. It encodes CASSAQGVSTNEKLFF.

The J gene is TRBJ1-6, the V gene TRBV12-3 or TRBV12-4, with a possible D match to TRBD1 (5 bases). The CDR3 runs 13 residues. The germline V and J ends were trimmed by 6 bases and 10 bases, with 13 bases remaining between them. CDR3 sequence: CASRRDVRSPLHF. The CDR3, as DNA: TGTGCCAGCAGGAGGGACGTGAGGTCACCCCTCCACTTT.

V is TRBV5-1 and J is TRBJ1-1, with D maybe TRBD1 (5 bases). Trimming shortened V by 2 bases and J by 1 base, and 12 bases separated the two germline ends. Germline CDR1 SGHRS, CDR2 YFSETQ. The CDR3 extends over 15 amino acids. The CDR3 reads CASSLGDGPNTEAFF. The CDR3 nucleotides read TGCGCCAGCAGCTTAGGGGACGGCCCGAACACTGAAGCTTTCTTT.

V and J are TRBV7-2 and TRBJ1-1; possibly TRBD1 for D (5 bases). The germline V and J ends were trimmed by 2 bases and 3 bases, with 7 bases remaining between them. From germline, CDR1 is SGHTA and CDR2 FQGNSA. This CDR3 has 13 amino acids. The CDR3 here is CASSLKGYTEAFF. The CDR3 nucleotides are TGTGCCAGCAGCTTAAAGGGGTACACTGAAGCTTTCTTT. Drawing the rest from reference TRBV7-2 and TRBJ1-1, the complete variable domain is GAGVSQSPSNKVTEKGKDVELRCDPISGHTALYWYRQSLGQGLEFLIYFQGNSAPDKSGLPSDRFSAERTGGSVSTLTIQRTQQEDSAVYLCASSLKGYTEAFFGQGTRLTVV.

Here the CDR3 reads CASSPRRASNTEAFF. The CDR3 bases are TGCGCCAGCAGCCCCCGGCGAGCCTCGAACACTGAAGCTTTCTTT. The V gene is TRBV4-1, the J gene TRBJ1-1; no clear D. The length of the CDR3 is 15 residues. The germline V and J ends were trimmed by 4 bases and 1 base, with 13 bases remaining between them. Germline-derived CDR1 and CDR2 are MGHRA and YSYEKL.

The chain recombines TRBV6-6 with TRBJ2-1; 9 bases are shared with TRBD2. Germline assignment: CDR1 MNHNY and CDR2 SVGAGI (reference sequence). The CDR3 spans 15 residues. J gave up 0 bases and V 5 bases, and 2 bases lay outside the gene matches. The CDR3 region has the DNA TGTGCCAGCAGTCTTAGCGGGAGCTCCTACAATGAGCAGTTCTTC. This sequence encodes CASSLSGSSYNEQFF.

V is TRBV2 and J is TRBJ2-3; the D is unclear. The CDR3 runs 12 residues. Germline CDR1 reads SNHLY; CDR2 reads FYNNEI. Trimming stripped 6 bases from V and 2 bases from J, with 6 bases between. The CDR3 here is CASRRNTDTQYF. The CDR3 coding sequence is TGTGCCAGCAGGAGGAACACAGATACGCAGTATTTT.

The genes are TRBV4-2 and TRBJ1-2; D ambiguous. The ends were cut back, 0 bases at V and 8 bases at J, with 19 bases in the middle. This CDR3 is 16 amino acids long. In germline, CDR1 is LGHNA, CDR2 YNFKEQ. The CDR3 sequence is CASSQDYTGFQPGYTF. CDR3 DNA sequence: TGTGCCAGCAGCCAAGATTATACTGGTTTCCAACCGGGCTACACCTTC.

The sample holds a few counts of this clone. The CDR3 DNA reads as TGTGCCAGCAGCTTGGCCGTGGGTTCCTCGACAGATACGCAGTATTTT. It yields the protein CASSLAVGSSTDTQYF. The genes are TRBV5-8 and TRBJ2-3; D is unresolved. Germline V gene data show CDR1 as SGHTS and CDR2 as YDEGEE. V lost 0 bases, J lost 3 bases, and 14 bases lay in between. The length of the CDR3 is 16 residues.

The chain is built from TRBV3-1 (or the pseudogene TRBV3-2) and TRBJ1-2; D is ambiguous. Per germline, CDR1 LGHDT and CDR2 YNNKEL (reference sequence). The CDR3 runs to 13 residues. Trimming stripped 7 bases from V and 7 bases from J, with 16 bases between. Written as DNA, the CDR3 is TGTGCCAGCAAGAAAGACGTCGGTGGTGGCTACACCTTC. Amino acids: CASKKDVGGGYTF.

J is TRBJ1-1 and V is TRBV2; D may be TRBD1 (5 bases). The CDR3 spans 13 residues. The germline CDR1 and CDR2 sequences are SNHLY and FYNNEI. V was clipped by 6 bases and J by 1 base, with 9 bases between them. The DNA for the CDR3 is TGTGCCAGCAGATCGGGGGAGAACACTGAAGCTTTCTTT. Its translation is CASRSGENTEAFF. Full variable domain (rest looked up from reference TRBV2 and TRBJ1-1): EPEVTQTPSHQVTQMGQEVILRCVPISNHLYFYWYRQILGQKVEFLVSFYNNEISEKSEIFDDQFSVERPDGSNFTLKIRSTKLEDSAMYFCASRSGENTEAFFGQGTRLTVV.

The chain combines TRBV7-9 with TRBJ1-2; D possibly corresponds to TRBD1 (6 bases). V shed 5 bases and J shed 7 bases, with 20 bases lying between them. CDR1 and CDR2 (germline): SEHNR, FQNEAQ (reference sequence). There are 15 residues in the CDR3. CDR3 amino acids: CASSPSGGGAGGYTF. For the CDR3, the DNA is TGTGCCAGCAGCCCCTCGGGGGGGGGCGCTGGTGGCTACACCTTC.

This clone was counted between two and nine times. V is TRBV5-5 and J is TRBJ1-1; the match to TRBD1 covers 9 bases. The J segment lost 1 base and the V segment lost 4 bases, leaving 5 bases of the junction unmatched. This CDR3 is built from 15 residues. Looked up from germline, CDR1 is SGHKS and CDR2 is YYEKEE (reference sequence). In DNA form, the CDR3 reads TGTGCCAGCAGCACGGGGGACAGGGAGAACACTGAAGCTTTCTTT. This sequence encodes CASSTGDRENTEAFF.

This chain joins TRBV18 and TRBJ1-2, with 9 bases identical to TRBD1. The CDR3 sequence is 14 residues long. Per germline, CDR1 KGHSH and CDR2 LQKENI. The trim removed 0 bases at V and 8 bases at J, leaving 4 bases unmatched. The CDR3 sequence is CASSPPGQGGGYTF. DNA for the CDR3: TGTGCCAGCTCACCACCGGGACAGGGAGGAGGCTACACCTTC.

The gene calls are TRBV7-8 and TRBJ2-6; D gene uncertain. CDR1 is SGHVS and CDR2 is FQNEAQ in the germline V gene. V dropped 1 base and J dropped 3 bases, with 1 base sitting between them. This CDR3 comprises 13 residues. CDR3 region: CASSLGGANVLTF. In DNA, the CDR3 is TGTGCCAGCAGCTTAGGTGGGGCCAACGTCCTGACTTTC.

CDR3 protein: CASSRGSEKLFF. The CDR3 DNA reads TGTGCCAGCAGCCGGGGTTCTGAAAAACTGTTTTTT. This chain uses TRBV7-2 with TRBJ1-4; D not resolved. The CDR3 is 12 amino acids. V dropped 5 bases and J dropped 7 bases, with 8 bases sitting between them. The germline CDR1 and CDR2 sequences are SGHTA and FQGNSA.

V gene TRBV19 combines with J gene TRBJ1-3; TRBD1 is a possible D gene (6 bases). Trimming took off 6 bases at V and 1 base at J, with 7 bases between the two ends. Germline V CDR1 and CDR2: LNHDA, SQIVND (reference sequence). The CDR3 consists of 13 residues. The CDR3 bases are TGTGCCAGTAGCGGGACATCTGGAAACACCATATATTTT. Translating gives CASSGTSGNTIYF. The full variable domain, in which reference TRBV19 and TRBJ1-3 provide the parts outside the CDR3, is DGGITQSPKYLFRKEGQNVTLSCEQNLNHDAMYWYRQDPGQGLRLIYYSQIVNDFQKGDIAEGYSVSREKKESFPLTVTSAQKNPTAFYLCASSGTSGNTIYFGEGSWLTVV.

Here the CDR3 DNA reads TGTGCCAGCAGCACAGGGAATTGGTTGTTTTTT. Translation: CASSTGNWLFF. The chain combines TRBV2 with TRBJ1-4; maybe TRBD1 (6 bases). Per the germline V gene, CDR1 is SNHLY and CDR2 is FYNNEI. The CDR3 consists of 11 residues. Trimming took 6 bases from V and 15 from J, leaving 14 bases between them.

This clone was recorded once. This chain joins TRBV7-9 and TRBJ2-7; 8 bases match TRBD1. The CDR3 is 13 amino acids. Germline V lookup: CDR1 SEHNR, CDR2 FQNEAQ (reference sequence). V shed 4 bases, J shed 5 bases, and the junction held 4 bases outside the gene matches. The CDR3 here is CASSSRQGNEQYV. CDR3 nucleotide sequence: TGTGCCAGCAGCTCACGACAGGGGAACGAGCAGTACGTC.